What follows are 24 T cell receptor beta chains derived from one specimen sequenced in a study of long-term antiretroviral therapy in people with HIV. At survey level, the immunoSEQ assay was run in its v3.0 version. Sequencing used immunoSEQ multiplex PCR; TCRdb keeps in-frame clones, though not all of them. The profile shows tens of thousands of clones, 80% to 95% of them singletons. Sample: unsorted PBMCs, taken 4.4 years after starting antiretroviral therapy. The receptors here all came from a woman between 45 and 60 years old with HIV.

The chain recombines TRBV7-3 with TRBJ2-3, with 11 positions matching TRBD1. Germline V gives CDR1 SGHTA, CDR2 FQGTGA. The CDR3 has 15 residues. V was pared by 5 bases and J by 4 bases, with 5 bases of the junction left unmatched. CDR3 in amino acids: CASSQGQGAADTQYF. As DNA, the CDR3 is TGTGCCAGCAGCCAAGGACAGGGGGCAGCAGATACGCAGTATTTT.

V is TRBV7-3 and J is TRBJ2-3, with 10 bases lining up with TRBD2. This CDR3 is built from 17 residues. With 5 bases clipped from V and 3 bases from J, the junction kept 11 bases outside the gene matches. CDR1 and CDR2 (germline): SGHTA, FQGTGA. This CDR3 reads CASSPHASGGMTDTQYF. The CDR3 DNA follows: TGTGCCAGCAGCCCTCACGCTAGCGGGGGTATGACAGATACGCAGTATTTT. The variable domain in full, completed from reference TRBV7-3 and TRBJ2-3, reads GAGVSQTPSNKVTEKGKYVELRCDPISGHTALYWYRQSLGQGPEFLIYFQGTGAADDSGLPNDRFFAVRPEGSVSTLKIQRTERGDSAVYLCASSPHASGGMTDTQYFGPGTRLTVL.

The chain links TRBV6-1 to TRBJ2-1; D is unresolved. Germline CDR1 MNHNS, CDR2 SASEGT. Trimming shortened V by 7 bases and J by 0 bases, and 13 bases separated the two germline ends. CDR3 length: 15 amino acids. As DNA, the CDR3 is TGTGCCAGCAACCTGAACTTCAACTCCTACAATGAGCAGTTCTTC. This translates into CASNLNFNSYNEQFF.

J is TRBJ1-5 and V is TRBV4-1; D unresolved. Trimming pared 4 bases from V and 3 bases from J, leaving 7 bases between. CDR1 MGHRA and CDR2 YSYEKL come from the germline V gene. The CDR3 loop spans 13 amino acids. CDR3 region: CASSLRDNQPQHF. In DNA form, the CDR3 reads TGCGCCAGCAGCCTCCGGGACAATCAGCCCCAGCATTTT.

This chain uses TRBV4-3 with TRBJ2-2; D possibly uses TRBD1 or TRBD2 (5 bases each). The CDR3 spans 14 residues. The ends were cut back, 4 bases at V and 2 bases at J, with 8 bases in the middle. CDR1 LGHNA and CDR2 YSLEER come from the germline V gene. CDR3 in DNA: TGCGCCAGCAGCCGGGACCTCAACACCGGGGAGCTGTTTTTT. Residues: CASSRDLNTGELFF.

The rearrangement uses TRBV11-2 and TRBJ2-1; D possibly corresponds to TRBD2 (6 bases). There are 15 residues in the CDR3. Per the germline V gene, CDR1 is SGHAT and CDR2 is FQNNGV. The V end was cut by 1 base, the J end by 4 bases, with 11 bases between. CDR3 in amino acids: CASSLGLANYNEQFF. CDR3 DNA: TGTGCCAGCAGCTTAGGCCTAGCGAATTACAATGAGCAGTTCTTC. Full variable domain (remainder filled in from reference TRBV11-2 and TRBJ2-1): EAGVAQSPRYKIIEKRQSVAFWCNPISGHATLYWYQQILGQGPKLLIQFQNNGVVDDSQLPKDRFSAERLKGVDSTLKIQPAKLEDSAVYLCASSLGLANYNEQFFGPGTRLTVL.

The rearrangement links TRBV10-1 to TRBJ2-2; D not resolved. The V gene's germline CDR1 is WNHNN and CDR2 SYGVQD (reference sequence). V was pared by 8 bases and J by 2 bases, with 6 bases between. This CDR3 spans 12 amino acids. CDR3 coding DNA: TGCGCCAGCGGGCATAACACCGGGGAGCTGTTTTTT. Amino acid sequence: CASGHNTGELFF.

This chain connects TRBV5-5 to TRBJ2-5, with 13 bases identical to TRBD2. Germline assignment: CDR1 SGHKS and CDR2 YYEKEE (reference sequence). V trimming: 4 bases; J trimming: 4 bases; junction bases outside the gene matches: 7. The CDR3 consists of 16 residues. The chain's CDR3 is CASSGPGLAGRETQYF. CDR3 nucleotides: TGTGCCAGCAGCGGTCCGGGACTAGCGGGGCGAGAGACCCAGTACTTC. The full variable domain, with the rest looked up from reference TRBV5-5 and TRBJ2-5, is DAGVTQSPTHLIKTRGQQVTLRCSPISGHKSVSWYQQVLGQGPQFIFQYYEKEERGRGNFPDRFSARQFPNYSSELNVNALLLGDSALYLCASSGPGLAGRETQYFGPGTRLLVL.

The rearrangement uses TRBV21-1 and TRBJ2-2. TRBV21-1 is tagged as a pseudogene. CDR3 size: 12 residues. In nucleotides, the CDR3 is TGTGCCAGCAGCAAAGGGGGCGGGGAGCTGTTTTTT. This codes for CASSKGGGELFF.

The chain joins TRBV6-6 to TRBJ1-2; no clear D gene. The germline V gene encodes CDR1 MNHNY and CDR2 SVGAGI (reference sequence). The CDR3 loop spans 10 amino acids. V was clipped by 2 bases and J by 8 bases, with 3 bases between them. The CDR3 region has the DNA TGTGCCAGCAGTTACGACGGCTACACCTTC. Residues: CASSYDGYTF.

J is TRBJ2-5 and V is TRBV4-1; D may be TRBD1 (6 bases). Trimming stripped 3 bases from V and 5 bases from J, with 13 bases between. This CDR3 contains 14 residues. The V gene's germline CDR1 is MGHRA and CDR2 YSYEKL. The CDR3 region has the DNA TGCGCCAGCAGCCAGACAGGAACGCACGAGACCCAGTACTTC. Amino acid sequence: CASSQTGTHETQYF.

For this clone: At one boundary the junction diverges from the germline segment, which might be a read error. The genes are TRBV7-7 and TRBJ1-2; D call uncertain. CDR3 size: 13 residues. Germline V CDR1 and CDR2: SSHAT, FNYEAQ (reference sequence). The CDR3 region has the DNA TGTGCTAGCAGCTTAGTATTGCTGCGGGGCTACACCTTC. As protein: CASSLVLLRGYTF.

This rearrangement joins TRBV14 to TRBJ2-3; 9 positions match TRBD1. The CDR3 is 17 residues long. V gave up 3 bases and J gave up 5 bases; unmatched junction bases: 12. CDR1 and CDR2 (germline): SGHDN, FVKESK. CDR3 DNA sequence: TGTGCCAGCAGCCAGGAATGGGTGGACAGGGGAGGAGATACGCAGTATTTT. Protein sequence: CASSQEWVDRGGDTQYF.

This clone appeared once. J is TRBJ2-3 and V is TRBV4-3; 7 bases align to TRBD2. Germline CDR1 reads LGHNA; CDR2 reads YSLEER. J was trimmed by 5 bases and V by 0 bases; bases with no gene match: 11. The CDR3 spans 17 residues. The DNA of the CDR3 is TGCGCCAGCAGCCAAGAGGCTAGCGGTGGTAAAATAGATACGCAGTATTTT. Its protein is CASSQEASGGKIDTQYF.

CDR3 sequence: CASSRLAGANEQFF. In DNA form, the CDR3 reads TGCGCCAGCAGTCGACTAGCGGGGGCCAATGAGCAGTTCTTC. The chain carries TRBV5-1 and TRBJ2-1; 12 bases are shared with TRBD2. Germline loops: CDR1 SGHRS, CDR2 YFSETQ. Unmatched junction bases numbered 3, after V lost 5 bases and J lost 6 bases. The CDR3 has 14 residues.

This clone was seen just once. V usage is TRBV6-1 and J usage is TRBJ1-5; D remains ambiguous. The CDR3 consists of 14 residues. V was trimmed by 6 bases and J by 0 bases, leaving 9 bases between them. Germline CDR1 is MNHNS and CDR2 is SASEGT. Written as DNA, the CDR3 is TGTGCCAGCAGAAGATTATATAGCAATCAGCCCCAGCATTTT. Translated: CASRRLYSNQPQHF.

The gene calls are TRBV6-5 and TRBJ1-1; 8 nucleotides line up with TRBD1. The CDR3 covers 13 residues. Germline CDR1 reads MNHEY; CDR2 reads SVGAGI. Trimming removed 6 bases from V and 5 bases from J; junction bases left unmatched: 5. Written as DNA, the CDR3 is TGTGCCAGCAGAAAACAGGGGGAAACTGAAGCTTTCTTT. As protein: CASRKQGETEAFF.

The chain recombines TRBV2 with TRBJ1-5; D perhaps matches TRBD1 (5 bases). The CDR3 is 14 residues long. The germline V gene has CDR1 SNHLY and CDR2 FYNNEI. V lost 3 bases to trimming and J lost 1 base, with 7 bases between them. CDR3 sequence: CASSDRVSNQPQHF. The CDR3 coding sequence is TGTGCCAGCAGTGACAGGGTGAGCAATCAGCCCCAGCATTTT.

The J gene is TRBJ2-3, the V gene TRBV7-8; D is unresolved. The ends were cut back, 4 bases at V and 0 bases at J, with 5 bases in the middle. The CDR3 totals 13 residues. CDR1 and CDR2 from the germline V gene are SGHVS and FQNEAQ. The CDR3 here is CASSYSSTDTQYF. The CDR3 DNA follows: TGTGCCAGCAGCTATAGCAGCACAGATACGCAGTATTTT.

The chain carries TRBV5-1 and TRBJ2-1, with 10 nucleotides matching TRBD2. Trimming removed 1 base from V and 5 bases from J; junction bases left unmatched: 6. There are 16 residues in the CDR3. CDR1 is SGHRS, CDR2 YFSETQ, per germline. CDR3 loop: CASSLLTSGRNNEQFF. As DNA, the CDR3 is TGCGCCAGCAGCTTGCTGACTAGCGGGCGTAACAATGAGCAGTTCTTC.

The genes are TRBV10-3 and TRBJ1-2; D is unresolved. Looked up from germline, CDR1 is ENHRY and CDR2 is SYGVKD. The V and J ends lost 5 bases and 2 bases respectively, with 12 bases between them. This CDR3 has 14 amino acids. The CDR3 spells CAISQAEGNYGYTF. The CDR3 DNA reads as TGTGCCATCAGTCAGGCAGAGGGCAACTATGGCTACACCTTC.

The genes are TRBV5-8 and TRBJ1-6; perhaps TRBD1 as D (5 bases). The CDR3 runs to 17 residues. Germline V CDR1 and CDR2: SGHTS, YDEGEE. V lost 6 bases, J lost 0 bases, and 16 bases lay in between. The CDR3, as DNA: TGTGCCAGCACCGCTGGGGCGGGGAGCTCCTATAATTCACCCCTCCACTTT. Its translation is CASTAGAGSSYNSPLHF.

The chain employs TRBV4-3 and TRBJ1-4; possibly TRBD1 for D (5 bases). V shed 1 base and J shed 8 bases, with 8 bases lying between them. Per the germline V gene, CDR1 is LGHNA and CDR2 is YSLEER. The CDR3 has 13 residues. The CDR3 bases are TGCGCCAGCAGCCAAGCAGGGAAGGAAAAACTGTTTTTT. Translated, it gives CASSQAGKEKLFF.

The chain couples TRBV30 to TRBJ1-2, with D perhaps TRBD1 (6 bases). V shed 4 bases and J shed 4 bases, with 13 bases lying between them. The CDR3 spans 13 residues. Germline values: CDR1 GTSNPN, CDR2 SVGIG (reference sequence). As DNA, the CDR3 is TGTGCCTGGAATCCAGGGGTGGGCTATGGCTACACCTTC. Its protein product is CAWNPGVGYGYTF.